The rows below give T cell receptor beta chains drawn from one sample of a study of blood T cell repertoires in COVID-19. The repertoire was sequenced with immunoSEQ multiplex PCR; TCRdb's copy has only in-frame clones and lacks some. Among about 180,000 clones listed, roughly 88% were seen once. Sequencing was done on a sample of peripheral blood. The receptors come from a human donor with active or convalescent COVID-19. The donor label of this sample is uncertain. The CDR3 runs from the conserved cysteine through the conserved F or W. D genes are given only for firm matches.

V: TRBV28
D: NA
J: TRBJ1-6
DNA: TGTGCCAGCAGTTTACCTCTAGGCTCCTATAATTCACCCCTCCACTTT
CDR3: CASSLPLGSYNSPLHF

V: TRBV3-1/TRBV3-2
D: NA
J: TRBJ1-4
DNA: TGTGCCAGCAGCAACGACCGGAGGGTGGTTAATGCAACTAATGAAAAACTGTTTTTT
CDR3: CASSNDRRVVNATNEKLFF

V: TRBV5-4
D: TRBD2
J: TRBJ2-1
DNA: TGTGCCAGCAGCTTGGGCCTCCTACTAGCGGGGCCGAGAAGTGAGCAGTTCTTC
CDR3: CASSLGLLLAGPRSEQFF

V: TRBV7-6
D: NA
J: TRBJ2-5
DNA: TGTGCCAGCAGCCACGCTAGCGTTCGCGCGCGAGAGACCCAGTACTTC
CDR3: CASSHASVRARETQYF

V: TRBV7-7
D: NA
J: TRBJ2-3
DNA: TGTGCCAGCAGCTCTCTAGCGAAGACAGATACGCAGTATTTT
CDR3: CASSSLAKTDTQYF

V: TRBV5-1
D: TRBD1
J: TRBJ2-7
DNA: TGCGCCAGCAGCTTGGGGACAGGGGTAACCTACGAGCAGTACTTC
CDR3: CASSLGTGVTYEQYF

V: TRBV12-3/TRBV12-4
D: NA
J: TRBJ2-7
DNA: TGTGCCAGCAGTTTAACCGGAGGCCACGAGCAGTACTTC
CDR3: CASSLTGGHEQYF

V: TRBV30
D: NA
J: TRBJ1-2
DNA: TGTGCCTGGAGTGTTGGGGGGGACTATGGCTACACCTTC
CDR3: CAWSVGGDYGYTF

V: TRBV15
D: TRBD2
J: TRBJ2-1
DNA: TGTGCCACCAGCCCCGGGGGAGCGGGGGGGCGGCAGCAGTTCTTC
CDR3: CATSPGGAGGRQQFF

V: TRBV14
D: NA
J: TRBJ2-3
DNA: TGTGCCAGCAGCCCGTCAGGAGATACGCAGTATTTT
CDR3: CASSPSGDTQYF

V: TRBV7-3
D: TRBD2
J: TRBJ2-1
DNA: TGTGCCAGCAGCTTAAGTAGCGGGAGGGTCTACAATGAGCAGTTCTTC
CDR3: CASSLSSGRVYNEQFF